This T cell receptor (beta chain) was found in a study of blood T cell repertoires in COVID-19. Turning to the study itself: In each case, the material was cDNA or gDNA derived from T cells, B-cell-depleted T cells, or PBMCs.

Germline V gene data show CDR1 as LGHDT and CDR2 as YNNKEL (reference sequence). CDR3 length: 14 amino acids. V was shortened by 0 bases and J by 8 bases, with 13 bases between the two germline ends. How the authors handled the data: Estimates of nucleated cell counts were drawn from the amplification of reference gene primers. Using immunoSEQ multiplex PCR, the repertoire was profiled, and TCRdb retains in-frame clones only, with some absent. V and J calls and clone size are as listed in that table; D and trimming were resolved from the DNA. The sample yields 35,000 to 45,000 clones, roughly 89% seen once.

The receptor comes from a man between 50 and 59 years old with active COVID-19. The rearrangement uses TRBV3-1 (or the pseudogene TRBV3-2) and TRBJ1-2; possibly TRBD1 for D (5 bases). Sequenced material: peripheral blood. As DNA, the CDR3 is TGTGCCAGCAGCCAAGATGGCGGGGCTGGCGGCTACACCTTC. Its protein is CASSQDGGAGGYTF.